This record covers a single TCR beta chain. Its antigen is unknown. This entry belongs to a study of cytomegalovirus exposure and HLA in healthy donors. Study-level findings and limits: The classifier was said to identify cytomegalovirus status with high specificity and sensitivity. A likely sequencing artifact accounted for one observed cluster of highly shared sequence variants. The authors reported that TCR beta sequences could predict HLA-A and HLA-B alleles. These predictions were accurate for most subjects in the first cohort.

Trimming at V came to 3 bases and at J to 3 bases, leaving 1 base not matched to a gene. CDR3 size: 13 residues. CDR1 is GTSNPN, CDR2 SVGIG, per germline (reference sequence). The PCR used 60 Vbeta and 13 Jbeta primers. Clones were sequenced by immunoSEQ multiplex PCR, and TCRdb holds only the in-frame ones, with some missing. This sample's clone table lists around 150,000 clones. This chain links TRBV30 with TRBJ1-1; TRBD1 matches 10 bases. The sequenced sample was PBMCs. The clonotype was recovered from a woman aged 55-69 years in good health and CMV-seronegative. CDR3 residues: CAWRGTGDTEAFF. CDR3 nucleotides: TGTGCCTGGAGGGGGACAGGGGACACTGAAGCTTTCTTT.